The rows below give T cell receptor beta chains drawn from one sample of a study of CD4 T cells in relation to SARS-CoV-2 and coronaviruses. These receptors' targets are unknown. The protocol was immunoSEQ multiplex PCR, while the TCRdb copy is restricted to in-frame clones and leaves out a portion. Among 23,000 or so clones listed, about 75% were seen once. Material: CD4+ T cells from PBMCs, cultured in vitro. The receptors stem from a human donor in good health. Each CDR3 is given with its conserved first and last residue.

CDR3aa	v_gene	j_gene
CASRQYSNQPQHF	TRBV25-1	TRBJ1-5
CASSLGDRGPGNTIYF	TRBV5-1	TRBJ1-3
CATSDLGQGRDEQFF	TRBV24-1	TRBJ2-1
CAWSVAGGRSPLHF	TRBV30	TRBJ1-6
CASSTDIDTQYF	TRBV5-1	TRBJ2-3
CAISWDSGNTIYF	TRBV10-3	TRBJ1-3
CAISVRDRGYEQYF	TRBV10-3	TRBJ2-7
CASSQRAEGNEKLFF	TRBV23-1	TRBJ1-4
CATSAQGGRNHNEQFF	TRBV24-1	TRBJ2-1
CASSQGGQGAGELFF	TRBV7-6	TRBJ2-2
CASSIVGQGVTVASQPQHF	TRBV19	TRBJ1-5
CASSLSLPTGEAFF	TRBV27	TRBJ1-1
CASRPKDRGVGSPLHF	TRBV27	TRBJ1-6
CASSLWTGFREQYF	TRBV5-1	TRBJ2-7
CASSPGNSAEAFF	TRBV6-6	TRBJ1-1
CASSLGSGQGVDYEQYF	TRBV27	TRBJ2-7
CASTDPGNGNTIYF	TRBV27	TRBJ1-3
CASKLGGSSSTDTQYF	TRBV13	TRBJ2-3
CASSARGGSSYNEQFF	TRBV6-1	TRBJ2-1
CATSDSGTVVEQYF	TRBV24-1	TRBJ2-7
CASSQTLAGGTDTQYF	TRBV9	TRBJ2-3
CAISESRRQGRYEQYF	TRBV10-3	TRBJ2-7
CASSPFPSGSGELFF	TRBV11-2	TRBJ2-2
CASSLLNRGTTEAFF	TRBV28	TRBJ1-1
CASSQDWSDPAYEQYF	TRBV3-1/TRBV3-2	TRBJ2-7
CASSAGEGYGYTF	TRBV2	TRBJ1-2
CASLDFSRGEQYF	TRBV27	TRBJ2-7
CASSSPLEWDYEQYF	TRBV28	TRBJ2-7
CASSEVRGRPPYGYTF	TRBV2	TRBJ1-2
CASSVVGGPSYEQYF	TRBV9	TRBJ2-7
CASSLQGARTEAFF	TRBV7-2	TRBJ1-1
CASSLGGDYGYTF	TRBV12-3/TRBV12-4	TRBJ1-2
CASSAGTGAHEQYF	TRBV6-5	TRBJ2-7
CSVEFVATGIVRGYTF	TRBV29-1	TRBJ1-2
CASSQGGSGSFGREQYF	TRBV3-1/TRBV3-2	TRBJ2-7
CASSRYTGELFF	TRBV7-2	TRBJ2-2
CAIGLGRRGNSPLHF	TRBV28	TRBJ1-6
CASSLTRGVADTQYF	TRBV5-4	TRBJ2-3
CASGLVPNGFEQYF	TRBV12-5	TRBJ2-7
CASSLQGAREKLFF	TRBV7-9	TRBJ1-4
CASSLTPGGSYNEQFF	TRBV7-6	TRBJ2-1
CASSLAEELAEAFF	TRBV11-2	TRBJ1-1
CASSQDVVVTDTQYF	TRBV4-2	TRBJ2-3
CASSQGTGAMSNYGYTF	TRBV3-1/TRBV3-2	TRBJ1-2
CATSGNSYNEQFF	TRBV24-1	TRBJ2-1
CAIKGEPTGELFF	TRBV10-3	TRBJ2-2
CASSHSRTETYEQYF	TRBV23-1	TRBJ2-7
CASSFAGNSYEQYF	TRBV5-5	TRBJ2-7
CASSPGYGRPEKETQYF	TRBV5-6	TRBJ2-5
CSVDRGNTGELFF	TRBV29-1	TRBJ2-2
CASSFSRTATNEKLFF	TRBV11-2	TRBJ1-4
CASSLGSSEAFF	TRBV5-1	TRBJ1-1
CASSLGGPYEQYF	TRBV28	TRBJ2-7
CASRIDSNTEAFF	TRBV7-2	TRBJ1-1
CASSPWDLTGYTF	TRBV4-1	TRBJ1-2